This passage covers 10 T cell receptor beta chains from one sample sequenced in a study of T cell responses to AZD1222 COVID-19 vaccine. TCRdb's table, derived via immunoSEQ multiplex PCR, lists solely in-frame clones and lacks some. The sample lists about 130,000 clones, 90% to 95% occurring once. The specimen comprised peripheral blood, sampled 28 days after the second AZD1222 dose. These receptors were collected from an adult who received the AZD1222 COVID-19 vaccine.

The gene calls are TRBV7-9 and TRBJ1-2; D might be TRBD1 (5 bases). CDR1 and CDR2 from the germline V gene are SEHNR and FQNEAQ (reference sequence). The CDR3 sequence is 15 residues long. Trimming cost V 0 bases and J 1 base, with 9 bases left between them. The CDR3 region is CASSLAQAINYGYTF. The CDR3 region has the DNA TGTGCCAGCAGCTTAGCACAGGCGATTAACTATGGCTACACCTTC.

This clone was counted once. This chain joins TRBV6-5 and TRBJ1-1; a possible D gene is TRBD1 (6 bases). This CDR3 spans 13 amino acids. V lost 10 bases and J lost 2, with 14 bases in between. CDR1 MNHEY and CDR2 SVGAGI come from the germline V gene. As DNA, the CDR3 is TGTGCCACCCCTGGACAGCGAAACACTGAAGCTTTCTTT. It is translated as CATPGQRNTEAFF.

The V gene is TRBV5-5, the J gene TRBJ2-1, with 9 bases that match TRBD1. The V gene end was trimmed by 0 bases and the J gene end by 7 bases; junction bases not matched to a gene: 8. CDR1 SGHKS and CDR2 YYEKEE come from the germline V gene (reference sequence). CDR3 length: 16 residues. The CDR3 DNA reads as TGTGCCAGCAGCTTGGGAACAGGGGGCTTCGCGAATGAGCAGTTCTTC. Its translation: CASSLGTGGFANEQFF.

V gene TRBV5-1 combines with J gene TRBJ2-3, with a possible D match to TRBD2 (5 bases). Looked up from germline, CDR1 is SGHRS and CDR2 is YFSETQ. The CDR3 has 14 residues. Trimming left V 4 bases short and J 3 bases short, with 12 bases between. The CDR3 coding sequence is TGCGCCAGCAGCAAGGAGGTAGGGACAGATACGCAGTATTTT. Encoded protein: CASSKEVGTDTQYF. The variable domain in full, completed from reference TRBV5-1 and TRBJ2-3, reads KAGVTQTPRYLIKTRGQQVTLSCSPISGHRSVSWYQQTPGQGLQFLFEYFSETQRNKGNFPGRFSGRQFSNSRSEMNVSTLELGDSALYLCASSKEVGTDTQYFGPGTRLTVL.

This clone was seen a single time. The rearrangement links TRBV19 to TRBJ1-4, with D possibly TRBD1 on 5 matching bases. Trimming removed 2 bases from V and 0 bases from J, with 7 bases in between. The CDR3 consists of 15 residues. CDR1 is LNHDA and CDR2 is SQIVND in the germline V gene (reference sequence). CDR3: CASSIQTATNEKLFF. The CDR3 DNA follows: TGTGCCAGTAGTATACAGACAGCAACTAATGAAAAACTGTTTTTT.

This clone occurred once. This chain joins TRBV7-2 and TRBJ1-1, with D unresolved. Germline CDR1 and CDR2: SGHTA and FQGNSA. Trimming removed 3 bases at V and 6 bases at J, with 8 bases between. This CDR3 has 12 residues. CDR3 sequence: CASSFYAAEAFF. The CDR3 coding sequence is TGTGCCAGCAGCTTTTATGCCGCTGAAGCTTTCTTT. The whole variable domain, remainder taken from reference TRBV7-2 and TRBJ1-1, is GAGVSQSPSNKVTEKGKDVELRCDPISGHTALYWYRQSLGQGLEFLIYFQGNSAPDKSGLPSDRFSAERTGGSVSTLTIQRTQQEDSAVYLCASSFYAAEAFFGQGTRLTVV.

The V and J genes are TRBV19 and TRBJ1-2; TRBD1 might be the D (5 bases). Per the germline V gene, CDR1 is LNHDA and CDR2 is SQIVND (reference sequence). Trimming took 4 bases from V and 5 from J, leaving 8 bases between them. The CDR3 spans 12 residues. The chain's CDR3 is CASSTSGYGYTF. CDR3 nucleotide sequence: TGTGCCAGTAGTACGTCAGGGTATGGCTACACCTTC.

The chain links TRBV24-1 to TRBJ1-2; the D is unclear. The V gene's germline CDR1 is KGHDR and CDR2 SFDVKD. The CDR3 sequence is 13 residues long. V lost 4 bases and J 5 bases, leaving 10 bases between the germline ends. The DNA for the CDR3 is TGTGCCACCAGTGACCCGGGCAGTTATGGCTACACCTTC. Translation gives CATSDPGSYGYTF.

CDR3 DNA sequence: TGTGCCAGCAACCTAGCGGGCCGTGCGACCCAGTACTTC. Translating gives CASNLAGRATQYF. This chain connects TRBV12-3 or TRBV12-4 to TRBJ2-5; 8 nucleotides align to TRBD2. V lost 7 bases to trimming and J lost 7 bases; unmatched junction nucleotides: 8. The CDR3 totals 13 residues.

This rearrangement joins TRBV9 to TRBJ1-3, with D perhaps TRBD1 (6 bases). This CDR3 region has 15 residues. Trimming left V 4 bases short and J 0 bases short, with 11 bases between. CDR1 is SGDLS, CDR2 YYNGEE, per germline. The CDR3 spells CASSLSRGSGNTIYF. The CDR3 region has the DNA TGTGCCAGCAGCCTCTCCAGGGGCTCTGGAAACACCATATATTTT.